This entry lists 6 T cell receptor beta chains sequenced from one sample in a study of T cells after yellow fever vaccination. Using its own MiXCR run on the 5' RACE reads, TCRdb lists one record per CDR3 protein. The sample includes over 120,000 distinct CDR3 sequences, around 6.3% of them seen just once. The sample was CD4+ T cells sorted from PBMCs, taken 10 days after the yellow fever booster vaccination. The receptors shown here come from a man aged 30 to 39 who received the YFV17D yellow fever vaccine.

This clonotype was seen many times. V gene TRBV6-2 or TRBV6-3 combines with J gene TRBJ1-5, with TRBD1 identical over 8 bases. J was trimmed by 6 bases and V by 5 bases; bases with no gene match: 6. This CDR3 spans 14 amino acids. Germline-derived CDR1 and CDR2 are MNHEY and SVGEGT. The CDR3 sequence is CASSPTGVGQPQHF. The CDR3, as DNA: TGTGCCAGCAGTCCGACAGGGGTCGGTCAGCCCCAGCATTTT.

This clonotype was counted many times. The rearrangement uses TRBV20-1 and TRBJ2-2; 10 nucleotides line up with TRBD1. The CDR3 consists of 15 residues. V lost 5 bases, J lost 4 bases, and 7 bases stayed unmatched. Per germline, CDR1 DFQATT and CDR2 SNEGSKA (reference sequence). CDR3 protein: CSADDRGLGTGELFF. CDR3 in DNA: TGCAGTGCTGACGACAGGGGGCTAGGCACCGGGGAGCTGTTTTTT.

This clonotype was counted once. A much bigger clone sits one base away, suggesting this may be a read error. V gene TRBV7-3 combines with J gene TRBJ2-1, with 7 bases aligning to TRBD2. Germline CDR1 reads SGHTA; CDR2 reads FQGTGA. This CDR3 has 15 amino acids. The CDR3 reads CASSWGRGEWSEQLF. DNA for the CDR3: TGTGCCAGCAGCTGGGGGAGGGGCGAATGGTCGGAGCAGCTCTTC.

This clonotype showed up many times. The J gene is TRBJ2-1, the V gene TRBV7-2, with 12 bases matching TRBD2. Germline V gene lookup returns CDR1 SGHTA and CDR2 FQGNSA. V lost 5 bases and J lost 3; bases outside the gene matches: 5. This CDR3 contains 16 residues. Here the CDR3 DNA reads TGTGCCAGCAGCACTACTAGCGGGAGGTACTACAATGAGCAGTTCTTC. This gives the protein CASSTTSGRYYNEQFF.

This clonotype was counted ten times or more. The V gene is TRBV10-2, the J gene TRBJ1-1; D ambiguous. The germline gives CDR1 WSHSY, CDR2 SAAADI. The CDR3 loop spans 14 amino acids. The germline V and J ends were trimmed by 2 bases and 1 base, with 8 bases remaining between them. CDR3 region: CASSEIRSNTEAFF. CDR3 coding DNA: TGCGCCAGCAGTGAGATACGGTCGAACACTGAAGCTTTCTTT.

This clonotype was observed many times. The chain uses TRBV7-8 and TRBJ2-3; D is ambiguous. This CDR3 spans 13 amino acids. Germline loops: CDR1 SGHVS, CDR2 FQNEAQ. V lost 4 bases, J lost 6 bases, and 11 bases lay in between. In DNA form, the CDR3 reads TGTGCCAGCAGCTCCTCGCTTCGGGATACGCAGTATTTT. It specifies CASSSSLRDTQYF.